The present T cell receptor beta chain was sequenced within a study of OX40 agonist ivuxolimab in advanced cancers. The CDR3 has 18 amino acids. Germline values: CDR1 SGHDT, CDR2 YYEEEE. J lost 2 bases, V lost 4 bases, and 13 bases had no gene match. This table comes from immunoSEQ multiplex PCR, and its TCRdb copy is limited to in-frame clones, with some not included. Seen here are about 44,000 clones, 70% to 90% observed once, and the top ten hold around 18%. V is TRBV5-6 and J is TRBJ2-1; 9 bases fit TRBD1. This specimen consisted of CD4+ or CD8+ T cells sorted from blood, obtained in a trial of the OX40 agonist ivuxolimab. The receptor's source is an adult with an advanced solid tumor such as melanoma, head and neck, liver or kidney cancer. The DNA for the CDR3 is TGTGCCAGCAGCCCGTTAGACCGGGACAGGGTGACCTACAATGAGCAGTTCTTC. This sequence encodes CASSPLDRDRVTYNEQFF.